This record looks at one TCR beta chain sequence and its context. Its cognate antigen is unknown. In the PCR, 60 Vbeta and 13 Jbeta primers were used. The method was immunoSEQ multiplex PCR; TCRdb's version includes in-frame clones alone and lacks a portion of them. Of some 98,000 clones in the sample, roughly three quarters were seen once. The data belong to a study of cytomegalovirus exposure and HLA in healthy donors. Study findings and constraints: Productive status was seen about 90% or about 30% of the time for most TCR beta V segments in an earlier analysis.

Germline V CDR1 and CDR2: LNHDA, SQIVND (reference sequence). J lost 3 bases, V lost 4 bases, and 9 bases had no gene match. The CDR3 is 16 residues long. This chain connects TRBV19 to TRBJ1-2, with 9 bases that match TRBD1. This receptor was obtained from a man in his forties in good health and CMV-seronegative. Sequenced sample: PBMCs. The CDR3 DNA is TGTGCCAGTAGTACCCCCCGGGACAGGGAACACTATGGCTACACCTTC. Residues: CASSTPRDREHYGYTF.